Below are 5 T cell receptor beta chains sequenced from a single sample in a study of CD8 T cells in Susac syndrome. Random hexamers were used to reverse transcribe an amount of roughly 0.5 to 1 ug RNA. TCRdb passed the immunoSEQ multiplex PCR reads through MiXCR, listing each CDR3 protein once. The table lists roughly 220,000 distinct CDR3 sequences, around 93% of them singletons, with 0.15% to 0.2% in the top ten. Sequenced input: CD4+ T cells from PBMCs. The source of these receptors is a human donor with Susac syndrome.

The chain combines TRBV25-1 with TRBJ2-1; tentative D call: TRBD1 (6 bases). Germline lookup yields CDR1 MGHDK and CDR2 SYGVNS. CDR3 length: 17 amino acids. The V gene lost 3 bases and the J gene lost 4 bases, with 19 bases spanning the gap. The CDR3 is CASSEIPGTTDYNEQFF. The CDR3 DNA reads as TGTGCCAGCAGTGAGATTCCCGGGACAACGGATTACAATGAGCAGTTCTTC.

V usage is TRBV20-1 and J usage is TRBJ2-3; 12 nucleotides agree with TRBD2. CDR3 length: 16 amino acids. Germline lookup yields CDR1 DFQATT and CDR2 SNEGSKA (reference sequence). Trimming at V came to 5 bases and at J to 3 bases, leaving 9 bases not matched to a gene. Written as DNA, the CDR3 is TGCAGTGCTCCCCGATTGACTAGCGGGAGAACAGATACGCAGTATTTT. It is translated as CSAPRLTSGRTDTQYF.

The V call is TRBV7-2, the J call TRBJ2-7; TRBD1 agrees at 7 bases. With V trimmed by 3 bases and J by 2 bases, 10 bases remained unmatched. CDR3 size: 16 residues. CDR1 and CDR2 (germline): SGHTA, FQGNSA. CDR3 region: CASSFRQGEHPYEQYF. The DNA of the CDR3 is TGTGCCAGCAGCTTCCGACAGGGCGAACACCCCTACGAGCAGTACTTC.

The chain uses TRBV20-1 and TRBJ1-3; D gene unclear. Per the germline V gene, CDR1 is DFQATT and CDR2 is SNEGSKA (reference sequence). This CDR3 region has 14 residues. The ends were cut back, 6 bases at V and 3 bases at J, with 15 bases in the middle. CDR3 in amino acids: CSAGRLGSGNTIYF. The CDR3 DNA reads as TGCAGTGCCGGTCGTCTGGGGAGTGGAAACACCATATATTTT.

The V call is TRBV30, the J call TRBJ1-3; tentatively, D is TRBD1 (5 bases). Per the germline V gene, CDR1 is GTSNPN and CDR2 is SVGIG (reference sequence). V was pared by 4 bases and J by 2 bases, with 12 bases between. The CDR3 consists of 14 residues. CDR3 region: CAWNLGAAGNTIYF. As DNA, the CDR3 is TGTGCCTGGAACTTAGGGGCGGCTGGAAACACCATATATTTT.